This T cell receptor (beta chain) was recorded in a study of blood T cell repertoires in COVID-19. Study summary: Material from acute and convalescent COVID-19 was sourced from the United States, Italy and Spain. The cDNA or gDNA used as material had been derived from T cells, B-cell-depleted T cells, or PBMCs.

There are 15 residues in the CDR3. Per the germline V gene, CDR1 is SNHLY and CDR2 is FYNNEI. V lost 6 bases, J lost 2 bases, and 11 bases lay in between. Authors' processing steps: Reference gene primer amplification in the assay estimated nucleated cell counts. Data came from immunoSEQ multiplex PCR; TCRdb stores just in-frame clones and leaves some out. From that table come the V and J calls and clone size; the DNA was used to work out D and trimming. Found here are approximately 100,000 clones, around 80% of them singletons; the top ten hold around 25%. This chain connects TRBV2 to TRBJ2-6; no clear D gene. This sequence originates from a man aged 60 to 69 with acute or convalescent COVID-19. Sequencing was done on a sample of peripheral blood. The CDR3 coding sequence is TGTGCCAGCAGACCCTCAGCGACTGGGGCCAACGTCCTGACTTTC. It codes for CASRPSATGANVLTF.